A selection of T cell receptor beta chains follows, all from one sample in a study of breast tumors, draining lymph nodes, adjacent tissues. In TCRdb, the multiplex PCR reads were re-called with MiXCR into one record per CDR3 protein. The sample lists just over 30,000 distinct CDR3 sequences; 60% to 80% were seen once. Sequenced input: breast tumor tissue. The receptors were gathered from a female donor with breast cancer. Some clones in this sample may be carry-over from other donors' samples. CDR3s include the opening cysteine and the closing phenylalanine or tryptophan. A D gene is named only where the DNA matches it firmly. Clone size is given for some rows only: seen once, a few or many times, or a class if the clone is expanded.

CDR3aa	CDR3nt	d_gene	abundance	v_gene	j_gene
CSAPSGSGGEQYF	TGCAGTGCTCCCTCGGGGTCGGGGGGCGAGCAGTACTTC	TRBD2	-	TRBV20-1	TRBJ2-7
CATLLGWASGNQPQHF	TGTGCCACCTTACTCGGGTGGGCCAGCGGAAATCAGCCCCAGCATTTT	-	-	TRBV6-1	TRBJ1-5
CASTGVSNQPQHF	TGTGCCAGTACAGGGGTTAGCAATCAGCCCCAGCATTTT	TRBD1	-	TRBV2	TRBJ1-5
CSAIPGPSLYSNQPQHF	TGCAGTGCAATTCCGGGGCCTTCACTTTATAGCAATCAGCCCCAGCATTTT	-	-	TRBV20-1	TRBJ1-5
CASSILTRAYEQYF	TGTGCCAGCAGTATCCTGACAAGGGCCTACGAGCAGTACTTC	-	many	TRBV6-5	TRBJ2-7
CSARGTGSGNTIYF	TGCAGTGCTAGAGGGACCGGCTCTGGAAACACCATATATTTT	-	-	TRBV20-1	TRBJ1-3
CANRLEDRPDTQCF	TGTGCTAACCGACTAGAGGACCGTCCAGATACGCAGTGTTTT	-	-	TRBV7-7	TRBJ2-3
CASSFQTSGSGTSREQFF	TGTGCCAGCAGCTTCCAGACTAGCGGGAGTGGAACGTCACGTGAGCAGTTCTTC	TRBD2	-	TRBV7-9	TRBJ2-1
CASSLVGSGAYEQYF	TGTGCTAGCAGCTTAGTTGGTAGCGGAGCCTACGAGCAGTACTTC	-	few	TRBV7-9	TRBJ2-7
CSVEKAGGDSSYNEQFF	TGCAGCGTTGAAAAAGCGGGAGGGGATAGCTCCTACAATGAGCAGTTCTTC	TRBD2	-	TRBV29-1	TRBJ2-1
CASSPPSTGSNTEAFF	TGTGCCAGCTCACCACCGTCGACAGGGTCGAACACTGAAGCTTTCTTT	TRBD1	many	TRBV18	TRBJ1-1
CASSVDGTSGANVLTF	TGTGCCAGCAGCGTAGATGGGACCTCTGGGGCCAACGTCCTGACTTTC	-	-	TRBV9	TRBJ2-6
CASSEGRGLAGGPDTQYF	TGTGCCAGCAGTGAAGGCCGGGGACTAGCGGGGGGGCCGGATACGCAGTATTTT	TRBD2	many	TRBV2	TRBJ2-3
CSARTRTGGSEQFF	TGCAGTGCTAGAACCCGGACAGGGGGCAGTGAGCAGTTCTTC	TRBD1	-	TRBV20-1	TRBJ2-1
CASSVGGASAQHF	TGTGCCAGCAGCGTGGGGGGCGCCTCGGCCCAGCATTTT	-	-	TRBV9	TRBJ1-5
CASSQSVGELFF	TGTGCCAGCAGCCAATCGGTCGGGGAGCTGTTTTTT	-	-	TRBV14	TRBJ2-2
CASSFRETQYF	TGTGCCAGCAGCTTTAGAGAGACCCAGTACTTC	-	-	TRBV7-9	TRBJ2-5
CASSLTPNRVNSPLHF	TGTGCCAGCAGCTTAACGCCAAACAGAGTTAATTCACCCCTCCACTTT	-	-	TRBV7-3	TRBJ1-6
CSAPKTGWDGYTF	TGCAGTGCCCCTAAAACAGGATGGGATGGCTACACCTTC	-	many	TRBV20-1	TRBJ1-2
CASSLLRDRGQETQYF	TGTGCCAGCAGTCTCCTCCGGGACAGGGGACAAGAGACCCAGTACTTC	TRBD1	-	TRBV2	TRBJ2-5
CASSFKANTGELVF	TGTGCCAGCAGCTTCAAGGCGAACACCGGGGAGCTGGTTTTT	-	-	TRBV7-9	TRBJ2-2
CASSHSFSRDQPQHF	TGTGCCAGCAGTCACTCTTTTTCCAGGGATCAGCCCCAGCATTTT	-	few	TRBV6-2/TRBV6-3	TRBJ1-5
CASSHDMAGQRSYEQYF	TGCGCCAGCAGCCATGACATGGCGGGACAGAGGTCCTACGAGCAGTACTTC	-	-	TRBV4-1	TRBJ2-7
CASSLSRDGLFRGSSYNEQFF	TGTGCCAGCAGTTTATCGAGGGACGGACTTTTTAGGGGAAGCTCCTACAATGAGCAGTTCTTC	-	few	TRBV6-2/TRBV6-3	TRBJ2-1
CASSLRQGGETQHF	TGCGCCAGCAGCTTACGACAGGGCGGTGAGACCCAGCATTTT	TRBD1	-	TRBV5-1	TRBJ1-5
CATRRGGDEQFF	TGTGCCACCAGGCGGGGGGGGGATGAGCAGTTCTTC	TRBD2	many	TRBV15	TRBJ2-1
CASRSGTSGYNEQFF	TGTGCCAGCAGGTCCGGGACTAGCGGTTACAATGAGCAGTTCTTC	TRBD2	few	TRBV2	TRBJ2-1
CSAGDLGLQGYTF	TGCAGTGCTGGGGATTTGGGATTACAAGGCTACACCTTC	-	-	TRBV20-1	TRBJ1-2
CASSLGGGVSDTQYF	TGTGCCAGCAGTTTAGGTGGGGGGGTGTCAGATACGCAGTATTTT	TRBD2	-	TRBV12-3/TRBV12-4	TRBJ2-3
CASSFLQGWDEKLFF	TGTGCCAGCAGCTTCCTACAGGGGTGGGACGAAAAACTGTTTTTT	TRBD1	many	TRBV7-2	TRBJ1-4